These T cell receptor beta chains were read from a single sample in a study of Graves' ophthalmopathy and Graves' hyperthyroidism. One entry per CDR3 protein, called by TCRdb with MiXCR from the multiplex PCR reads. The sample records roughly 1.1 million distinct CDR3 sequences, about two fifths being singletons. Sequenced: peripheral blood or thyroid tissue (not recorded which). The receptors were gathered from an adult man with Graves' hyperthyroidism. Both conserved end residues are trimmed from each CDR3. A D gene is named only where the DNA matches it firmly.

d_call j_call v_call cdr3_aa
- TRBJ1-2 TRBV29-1 SAMPGPTNYGYT
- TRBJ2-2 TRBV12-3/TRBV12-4 ASLNTGELF
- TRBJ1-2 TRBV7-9 ASSLYGPGYT
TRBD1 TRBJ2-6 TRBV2 ASRDRGFSGANVLT
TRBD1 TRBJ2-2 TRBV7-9 ASSSDRASDTGELF
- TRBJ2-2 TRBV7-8 ASSFESGMILRELF
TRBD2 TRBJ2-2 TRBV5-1 ASSQSGTSGYTGELF
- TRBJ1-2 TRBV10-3 ASSEEVGYGHT
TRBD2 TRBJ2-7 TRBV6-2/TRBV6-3 ASLPGTSGYEQY
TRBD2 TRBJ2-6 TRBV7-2 ASSLREGVSGANVLT
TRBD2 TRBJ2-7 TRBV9 ASSEGLAGEGREQY
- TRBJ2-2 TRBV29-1 SVEGGPNRTPELF
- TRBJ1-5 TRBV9 ASSPSGGGDQPQH
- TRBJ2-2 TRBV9 ASSVGEGSSRGLSTGELF
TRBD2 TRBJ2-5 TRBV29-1 SVRGSGDSNQPQY
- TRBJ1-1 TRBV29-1 SVGTPTGTEAF
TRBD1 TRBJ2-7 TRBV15 ATSREPTGGDSSEQY
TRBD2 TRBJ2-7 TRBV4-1 ASSLSGLAGSYEQY
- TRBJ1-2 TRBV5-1 ASSLEQGGYT
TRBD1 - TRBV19 ASSLVDRGNEQF
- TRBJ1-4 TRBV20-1 SARTGPRLELF